Sequencing of this T cell receptor beta chain was carried out in a study of blood T cell repertoires in COVID-19. This clone turned up a few times. Everyone who took part was roughly 18 to 89 years old, and they came from 20 to 25 US areas. Germline V gene data show CDR1 as LGHNA and CDR2 as YNFKEQ. The CDR3 is 17 amino acids. The V gene lost 0 bases and the J gene lost 4 bases, with 15 bases spanning the gap. The table came from immunoSEQ multiplex PCR; TCRdb's copy has only in-frame clones and leaves some out. The sample has 45,000 to 55,000 clones; about 78% are singletons. The receptor was isolated from a woman in her fifties or sixties with acute COVID-19. V usage is TRBV4-2 and J usage is TRBJ1-4, with no clear D. The sample taken for sequencing was PBMCs or T cells enriched from blood (not recorded which). The CDR3 DNA reads TGTGCCAGCAGCCAAGAAGGCGGACCTCGGGGTAATGAAAAACTGTTTTTT. Its protein is CASSQEGGPRGNEKLFF.